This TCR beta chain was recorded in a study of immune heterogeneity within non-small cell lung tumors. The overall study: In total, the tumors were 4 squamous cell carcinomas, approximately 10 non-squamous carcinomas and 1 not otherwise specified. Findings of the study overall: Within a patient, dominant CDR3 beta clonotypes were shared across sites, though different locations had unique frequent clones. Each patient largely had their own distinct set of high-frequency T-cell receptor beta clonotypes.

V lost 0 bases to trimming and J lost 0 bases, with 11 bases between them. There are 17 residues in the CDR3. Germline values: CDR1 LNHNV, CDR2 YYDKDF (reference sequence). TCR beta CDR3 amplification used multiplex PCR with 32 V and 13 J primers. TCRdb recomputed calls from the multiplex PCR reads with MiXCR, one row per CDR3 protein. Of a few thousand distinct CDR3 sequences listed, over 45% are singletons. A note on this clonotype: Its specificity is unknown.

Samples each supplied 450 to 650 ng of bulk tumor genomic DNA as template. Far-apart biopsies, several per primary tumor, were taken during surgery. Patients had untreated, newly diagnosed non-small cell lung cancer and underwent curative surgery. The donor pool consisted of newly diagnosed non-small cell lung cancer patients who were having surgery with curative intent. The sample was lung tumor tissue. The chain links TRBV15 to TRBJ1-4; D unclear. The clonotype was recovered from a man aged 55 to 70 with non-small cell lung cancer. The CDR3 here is CATSRDISSPTNEKLFF. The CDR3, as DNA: TGTGCCACCAGCAGAGATATCAGCAGTCCAACTAATGAAAAACTGTTTTTT. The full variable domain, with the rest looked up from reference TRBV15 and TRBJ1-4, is DAMVIQNPRYQVTQFGKPVTLSCSQTLNHNVMYWYQQKSSQAPKLLFHYYDKDFNNEADTPDNFQSRRPNTSFCFLDIRSPGLGDTAMYLCATSRDISSPTNEKLFFGSGTQLSVL.